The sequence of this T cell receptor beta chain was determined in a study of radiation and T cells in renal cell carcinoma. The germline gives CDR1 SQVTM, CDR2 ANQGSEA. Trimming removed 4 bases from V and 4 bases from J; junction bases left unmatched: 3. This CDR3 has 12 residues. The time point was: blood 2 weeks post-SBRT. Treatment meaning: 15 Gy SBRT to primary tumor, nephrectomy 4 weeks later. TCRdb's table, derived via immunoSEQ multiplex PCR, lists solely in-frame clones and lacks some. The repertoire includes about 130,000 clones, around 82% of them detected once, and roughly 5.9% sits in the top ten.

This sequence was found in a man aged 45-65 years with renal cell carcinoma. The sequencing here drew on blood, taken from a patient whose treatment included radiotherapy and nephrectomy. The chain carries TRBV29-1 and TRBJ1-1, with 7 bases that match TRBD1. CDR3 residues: CSVGGGGTEAFF. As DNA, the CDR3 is TGCAGCGTTGGAGGGGGCGGCACTGAAGCTTTCTTT.